The 25 T cell receptor beta chains given below trace back to one sample, sequenced in a study of T cell repertoires in cytomegalovirus infection. TCRdb redid the calling of the reads with MiXCR, one entry per CDR3 protein. The sample lists about 230,000 distinct CDR3 sequences, roughly 22% occurring once. The sequencing sample was made of CD8+ T cells from PBMCs. These receptors originate from a human donor in good health (CMV status not recorded). Some clones in this sample may be carry-over from other donors' samples.

This clonotype was found a few times. Here the CDR3 DNA reads TGTGCCAGCAGCTTAGAATCCAGGGGGCTCACCAATGAGCAGTTCTTC. Protein: CASSLESRGLTNEQFF. The J gene is TRBJ2-1, the V gene TRBV11-2; TRBD1 aligns across 8 bases. The junction had 7 bases not matched to a gene; V was cut back by 0 bases and J by 6 bases. Germline V gene data show CDR1 as SGHAT and CDR2 as FQNNGV. The CDR3 has 16 residues.

This clonotype was seen more than once but under ten times. The chain links TRBV6-1 to TRBJ2-1; TRBD2 matches at 9 bases. CDR3 size: 13 residues. Trimming took 7 bases from V and 9 from J; bases not matched to a gene: 7. CDR1 and CDR2 (germline): MNHNS, SASEGT. Written as DNA, the CDR3 is TGTGCCAGCACTAGCGGGGATAGGAGTGAGCAGTTCTTC. This codes for CASTSGDRSEQFF.

V and J are TRBV7-2 and TRBJ1-6; D is ambiguous. Deletions cut 3 bases from V and 3 bases from J, with 12 bases between. Germline CDR1 reads SGHTA; CDR2 reads FQGNSA. This CDR3 spans 16 amino acids. CDR3 residues: CASSFFSEHYNSPLHF. CDR3 nucleotides: TGTGCCAGCAGCTTTTTCTCCGAACACTATAATTCACCCCTCCACTTT.

The chain employs TRBV7-6 and TRBJ2-3; maybe TRBD2 (5 bases). Germline V gene sequence: CDR1 SGHVS, CDR2 FNYEAQ. With 2 bases removed from V and 6 bases from J, the gap between germline ends came to 9 bases. This CDR3 spans 13 amino acids. CDR3 loop: CASSLWTGDTQYF. The CDR3 nucleotides are TGTGCCAGCAGCTTATGGACGGGGGATACGCAGTATTTT.

This clonotype has at least ten counts. The chain has TRBV7-2 and TRBJ2-1; the D gene is possibly TRBD1 (6 bases). Germline CDR1 reads SGHTA; CDR2 reads FQGNSA. This CDR3 contains 13 residues. V lost 6 bases to trimming and J lost 8 bases, with 14 bases between them. CDR3 coding DNA: TGTGCCAGCAGTGAGTACAGGGCGGATGAGCAGTTCTTC. It translates to CASSEYRADEQFF.

The V call is TRBV12-3 or TRBV12-4, the J call TRBJ1-4; D call uncertain. The CDR3 sequence is 12 residues long. The V end was cut by 4 bases, the J end by 8 bases, with 8 bases between. The CDR3 DNA follows: TGTGCCAGCAGTTATGGCCGGGAAAAACTGTTTTTT. It translates to CASSYGREKLFF.

In this sample, this clonotype turned up many times. The chain has TRBV28 and TRBJ1-6, with 9 bases fitting TRBD1. V gave up 6 bases and J gave up 13 bases; unmatched junction bases: 13. The CDR3 totals 15 residues. Germline V gene data show CDR1 as MDHEN and CDR2 as SYDVKM. This CDR3 is CASSDDRGGRKPLHF. CDR3 sequence (DNA): TGTGCCAGCAGCGACGACAGGGGGGGGAGAAAGCCCCTCCACTTT. The whole variable domain, filled in from reference TRBV28 and TRBJ1-6, reads DVKVTQSSRYLVKRTGEKVFLECVQDMDHENMFWYRQDPGLGLRLIYFSYDVKMKEKGDIPEGYSVSREKKERFSLILESASTNQTSMYLCASSDDRGGRKPLHFGNGTRLTVT.

This clonotype is deemed medium-sized. The chain carries TRBV28 and TRBJ2-2, with 10 bases lining up with TRBD1. CDR3 length: 20 residues. Germline values: CDR1 MDHEN, CDR2 SYDVKM. V was pared by 6 bases and J by 0 bases, with 16 bases of the junction left unmatched. The CDR3 is CASRTRRISGQGANTGELFF. The CDR3 region has the DNA TGTGCCAGCAGGACGAGGAGGATATCCGGACAGGGGGCGAACACCGGGGAGCTGTTTTTT.

The chain uses TRBV28 and TRBJ1-1; 8 positions match TRBD1. Germline loops: CDR1 MDHEN, CDR2 SYDVKM. Losses at the gene ends were 8 bases for V and 2 bases for J; bases not matched to a gene: 7. This CDR3 is 14 amino acids long. CDR3 sequence: CASGRDRTNTEAFF. CDR3 sequence (DNA): TGTGCCAGCGGACGGGACAGGACTAACACTGAAGCTTTCTTT.

There are a few counts of this clonotype. CDR3: CASSLRGGEAFF. CDR3 nucleotides: TGTGCCAGCAGTTTAAGGGGAGGTGAAGCTTTCTTT. The V call is TRBV27, the J call TRBJ1-1; D perhaps matches TRBD1 (5 bases). V was pared by 2 bases and J by 7 bases, with 8 bases between. The length of the CDR3 is 12 residues. The germline gives CDR1 MNHEY, CDR2 SMNVEV (reference sequence).

This clonotype has a count of ten or more. This chain uses TRBV7-9 with TRBJ1-4, with 7 bases that match TRBD1. This CDR3 has 15 residues. The J segment lost 0 bases and the V segment lost 4 bases, leaving 2 bases of the junction unmatched. From germline, CDR1 is SEHNR and CDR2 FQNEAQ (reference sequence). CDR3 loop: CASSSGQATNEKLFF. The CDR3 nucleotides read TGTGCCAGCAGCTCCGGACAGGCAACTAATGAAAAACTGTTTTTT.

In regard to this clonotype: An end of the junction does not agree with germline; a read error may underlie this. This chain uses TRBV7-6 with TRBJ2-1, with TRBD2 as a possible D gene (6 bases). The CDR3 loop spans 15 amino acids. Germline loops: CDR1 SGHVS, CDR2 FNYEAQ. The CDR3 nucleotides are TGTGCCAGCAGCTTAGCCGGGAGCTCCTACAATGAGCATTTCTTC. Translation gives CASSLAGSSYNEHFF.

This clonotype was observed at least ten times. This chain uses TRBV7-2 with TRBJ1-2, with D unclear. V lost 2 bases to trimming and J lost 8 bases, with 12 bases between them. This CDR3 comprises 13 residues. Germline V gene sequence: CDR1 SGHTA, CDR2 FQGNSA. CDR3 nucleotide sequence: TGTGCCAGCAGCTTACCAGGCTGGGTGGGCTACACCTTC. It is translated as CASSLPGWVGYTF.

Details on this clonotype: A much larger clone sits a single nucleotide away, making a read error possible. V and J are TRBV7-3 and TRBJ2-7, with D hard to call. CDR3 length equals 13 residues. The V gene lost 4 bases and the J gene lost 3 bases, with 10 bases spanning the gap. CDR1 and CDR2 from the germline V gene are SGHTA and FQGTGA. The CDR3 protein is CASSWATGYEQYF. The CDR3 DNA reads TGTGCCAGCAGCTGGGCCACGGGCTACGAGCAGTACTTC.

The genes are TRBV29-1 and TRBJ2-7; D unresolved. CDR3 length equals 12 residues. Between the trimmed V and J ends, which lost 0 bases and 4 bases, there was a span of 7 bases. Per the germline V gene, CDR1 is SQVTM and CDR2 is ANQGSEA. In DNA form, the CDR3 reads TGCAGCGTTGAAGATCGGGTATACGAGCAGTACTTC. Its protein product is CSVEDRVYEQYF.

At least ten counts were recorded for this clonotype. The rearrangement links TRBV10-3 to TRBJ2-2; possible D gene TRBD2, 5 bases. The V and J ends lost 10 bases and 4 bases respectively, with 10 bases between them. CDR1 and CDR2 from the germline V gene are ENHRY and SYGVKD. CDR3 length: 12 residues. CDR3 nucleotides: TGTGCCAGCAGCGGAGGCACCGGGGAGCTGTTTTTT. It yields the protein CASSGGTGELFF.

This clonotype was seen only a few times. V gene TRBV29-1 combines with J gene TRBJ2-7; 9 bases line up with TRBD1. The V and J ends lost 2 bases and 2 bases, in that order; junction bases with no gene match: 4. Per the germline V gene, CDR1 is SQVTM and CDR2 is ANQGSEA. The CDR3 is 14 amino acids. The CDR3 loop reads CSVEFWDRAYEQYF. CDR3 nucleotides: TGCAGCGTTGAATTTTGGGACAGGGCCTACGAGCAGTACTTC.

This chain joins TRBV6-5 and TRBJ1-1, with 8 positions matching TRBD1. There are 14 residues in the CDR3. Germline V lookup: CDR1 MNHEY, CDR2 SVGAGI. The V segment lost 5 bases and the J segment 5 bases; nucleotides outside the gene matches: 7. In DNA form, the CDR3 reads TGTGCCAGCAGTACCCGGACAGGGCGGACTGAAGCTTTCTTT. It encodes CASSTRTGRTEAFF.

The rearrangement links TRBV12-5 to TRBJ2-3; D remains unclear. The V end was cut by 4 bases, the J end by 2 bases, with 7 bases between. CDR1 and CDR2 from the germline V gene are LGHNT and FRNRAP. This CDR3 has 13 residues. The CDR3: CASGSWITDTQYF. Written as DNA, the CDR3 is TGTGCTAGTGGTTCCTGGATCACAGATACGCAGTATTTT.

CDR3 bases: TGTGCCAGCGAGCGGGGGAACACCGGGGAGCTGTTTTTT. Amino acids: CASERGNTGELFF. The chain has TRBV9 and TRBJ2-2; 7 bases are a match to TRBD2. The CDR3 consists of 13 residues. Germline lookup yields CDR1 SGDLS and CDR2 YYNGEE. V trimming: 7 bases; J trimming: 1 base; junction bases outside the gene matches: 1.

This clonotype was detected many times. V gene TRBV11-1 combines with J gene TRBJ2-7; 9 positions match TRBD1. After removal of 3 bases from V and 5 bases from J, the junction contained 2 bases not matched to a gene. This CDR3 has 13 amino acids. From germline, CDR1 is SGHAT and CDR2 FQDESV (reference sequence). The DNA for the CDR3 is TGTGCCAGCAGCTTGGGACAGGGTGACGAGCAGTACTTC. This encodes CASSLGQGDEQYF.

This clonotype turned up a few times. The V and J genes are TRBV20-1 and TRBJ1-2, with TRBD1 identical over 9 bases. Trimming at V came to 5 bases and at J to 4 bases, leaving 11 bases not matched to a gene. The CDR3 extends over 15 amino acids. Per the germline V gene, CDR1 is DFQATT and CDR2 is SNEGSKA (reference sequence). The CDR3 DNA sequence: TGCAGTGCTCCCCCCACAGGGGGCTGGGGCTATGGCTACACCTTC. Residues: CSAPPTGGWGYGYTF.

The count of this clonotype is one. The rearrangement joins TRBV20-1 to TRBJ2-1, with D uncertain. This CDR3 region has 15 residues. Trimming stripped 5 bases from V and 1 base from J, with 15 bases between. Germline V lookup: CDR1 DFQATT, CDR2 SNEGSKA (reference sequence). CDR3 in DNA: TGCAGTGCTGGCGGACCTGGAATGTCCTACAATGAGCAGTTCTTC. Translated, it gives CSAGGPGMSYNEQFF.

The chain is built from TRBV7-8 and TRBJ2-7, with D perhaps matching TRBD1 (5 bases). This CDR3 region has 13 residues. V lost 6 bases and J 5 bases, leaving 14 bases between the germline ends. Germline lookup yields CDR1 SGHVS and CDR2 FQNEAQ. The CDR3 DNA sequence: TGTGCCAGCAGTGGGGCAGGTCCACACGAGCAGTACTTC. Amino acids: CASSGAGPHEQYF.

This clonotype was detected a few times. The gene calls are TRBV2 and TRBJ2-7; a possible D gene is TRBD2 (6 bases). V shed 6 bases and J shed 3 bases, with 12 bases lying between them. Germline V gene sequence: CDR1 SNHLY, CDR2 FYNNEI. The length of the CDR3 is 13 residues. The DNA for the CDR3 is TGTGCCAGCAGCCCGGGACTCCTCTACGAGCAGTACTTC. Its translation is CASSPGLLYEQYF.